The entry that follows covers one TCR beta chain sequence. Its specificity is unknown. The PCR used 60 Vbeta and 13 Jbeta primers. Only in-frame clones appear in the TCRdb table, and some are missing; sequencing was by immunoSEQ multiplex PCR. The sample carries under 150,000 clones, approximately 80% recorded once. The data were taken from a study of cytomegalovirus exposure and HLA in healthy donors. Study-wide results and limits: In a later analysis, a missense DCLRE1C variant was linked to TCR beta V- and J-gene trimming.

Whereas donors were nominally healthy upon sampling, unrecorded immune exposures were probable. The receptor's source is a woman aged 18-29 years in good health and CMV-seronegative. Input material: PBMCs.

The CDR3 here is CASSLTGPNEQFF. In nucleotides, the CDR3 is TGTGCCAGCAGCCTTACAGGGCCCAATGAGCAGTTCTTC. J is TRBJ2-1 and V is TRBV7-9; a weak D match, TRBD1 (6 bases). Germline V CDR1 and CDR2: SEHNR, FQNEAQ (reference sequence). Trimming stripped 5 bases from V and 6 bases from J, with 11 bases between. The CDR3 has 13 residues.